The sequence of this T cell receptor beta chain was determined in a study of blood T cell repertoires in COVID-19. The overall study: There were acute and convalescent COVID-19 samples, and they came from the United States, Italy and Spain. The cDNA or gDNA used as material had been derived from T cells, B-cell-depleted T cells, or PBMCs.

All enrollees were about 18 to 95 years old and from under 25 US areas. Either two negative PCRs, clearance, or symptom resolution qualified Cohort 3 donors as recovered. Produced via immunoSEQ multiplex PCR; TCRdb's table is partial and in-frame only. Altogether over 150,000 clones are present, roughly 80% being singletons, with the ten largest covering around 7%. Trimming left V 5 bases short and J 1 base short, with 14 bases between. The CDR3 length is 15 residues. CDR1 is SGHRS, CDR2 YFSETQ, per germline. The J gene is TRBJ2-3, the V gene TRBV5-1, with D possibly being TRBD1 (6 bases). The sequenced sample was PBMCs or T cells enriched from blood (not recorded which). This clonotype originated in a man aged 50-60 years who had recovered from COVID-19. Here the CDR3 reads CASRQQGAGTDTQYF. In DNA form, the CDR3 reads TGCGCCAGCAGACAACAGGGCGCTGGCACAGATACGCAGTATTTT.